These 26 T cell receptor beta chains share one sample of origin, sequenced in a study of beta chain features in type 1 diabetes. Sequencing targeted expressed TCRB transcripts, as all isolated RNA had been reverse transcribed. Sequenced by immunoSEQ multiplex PCR; TCRdb stores in-frame clones only, minus some. The table records about 450,000 clones, about an eighth of them present only once. The specimen sequenced was naive CD4+ T cells from blood. Receptors were obtained from a woman aged 18-29 years in good health.

This rearrangement joins TRBV7-9 to TRBJ2-3, with 12 bases matching TRBD1. The CDR3 has 14 amino acids. J was trimmed by 6 bases and V by 6 bases; bases with no gene match: 4. Per the germline V gene, CDR1 is SEHNR and CDR2 is FQNEAQ (reference sequence). CDR3 coding DNA: TGTGCCAGCAGAGGGACAGGGGGCTCCGATACGCAGTATTTT. Encoded protein: CASRGTGGSDTQYF.

This chain joins TRBV4-3 and TRBJ2-5; 7 bases map to TRBD2. V was pared by 5 bases and J by 3 bases, with 3 bases of the junction left unmatched. CDR3 length equals 13 residues. Germline V gene sequence: CDR1 LGHNA, CDR2 YSLEER. In nucleotides, the CDR3 is TGCGCCAGCAGCGCGGGGAGGGAAGAGACCCAGTACTTC. Translated: CASSAGREETQYF.

This clone was detected only a few times. V usage is TRBV12-5 and J usage is TRBJ2-7, with 8 bases fitting TRBD1. CDR1 is LGHNT, CDR2 FRNRAP, per germline. This CDR3 comprises 15 residues. V gave up 3 bases and J gave up 0 bases; unmatched junction bases: 4. In DNA form, the CDR3 reads TGTGCTAGTGGTTTTGGGGACAGGTCCTCCTACGAGCAGTACTTC. Amino acid sequence: CASGFGDRSSYEQYF.

V is TRBV19 and J is TRBJ2-7; a weak D match, TRBD1 (6 bases). Trimming left V 3 bases short and J 3 bases short, with 12 bases between. The CDR3 runs to 14 residues. Germline CDR1 is LNHDA and CDR2 is SQIVND (reference sequence). The CDR3 DNA follows: TGTGCCAGTAGTATGGTTGGCAGGGGCTACGAGCAGTACTTC. It codes for CASSMVGRGYEQYF.

This clone came up a few times. The chain is built from TRBV4-3 and TRBJ2-7; D might be TRBD1 (6 bases). Germline CDR1 LGHNA, CDR2 YSLEER. The CDR3 spans 17 residues. Trimming shortened V by 1 base and J by 3 bases, and 19 bases separated the two germline ends. The CDR3 coding sequence is TGCGCCAGCAGCCAAGTTCACGGGACACCGGATGGCTACGAGCAGTACTTC. As protein: CASSQVHGTPDGYEQYF.

This chain joins TRBV16 and TRBJ1-5; TRBD1 agrees at 9 bases. This CDR3 has 16 amino acids. Germline V gives CDR1 KGHSY, CDR2 FQNENV. After removal of 4 bases from V and 6 bases from J, the junction contained 10 bases not matched to a gene. The CDR3 nucleotides are TGTGCCAGCAGCCGCGGTGGACAGGGGACGAGTCAGCCCCAGCATTTT. Protein: CASSRGGQGTSQPQHF.

CDR3: CAWSVIRGTYEQYF. Here the CDR3 DNA reads TGTGCCTGGAGTGTAATTCGGGGGACCTACGAGCAGTACTTC. The gene calls are TRBV30 and TRBJ2-7; tentative D call: TRBD2 (6 bases). Trimming took 0 bases from V and 2 from J, leaving 11 bases between them. The CDR3 runs 14 residues. Germline CDR1 GTSNPN, CDR2 SVGIG (reference sequence).

This clone appeared a few times. The chain couples TRBV7-2 to TRBJ1-1, with D possibly being TRBD1 (6 bases). From germline, CDR1 is SGHTA and CDR2 FQGNSA. The CDR3 is made up of 12 amino acids. Trimming shortened V by 3 bases and J by 8 bases, and 10 bases separated the two germline ends. The CDR3 spells CASSFFDREAFF. As DNA, the CDR3 is TGTGCCAGCAGCTTTTTCGACAGGGAAGCTTTCTTT.

This clone was observed a few times. The chain combines TRBV7-9 with TRBJ2-7; D is possibly TRBD2 (6 bases). Trimming took off 5 bases at V and 0 bases at J, with 14 bases between the two ends. The CDR3 runs to 15 residues. Germline CDR1 is SEHNR and CDR2 is FQNEAQ (reference sequence). The CDR3 is CASSKAPGSSYEQYF. The CDR3 DNA reads as TGTGCCAGCAGCAAAGCTCCCGGGAGCTCCTACGAGCAGTACTTC.

This sequence joins TRBV18 and TRBJ2-7, with no clear D. The germline V gene has CDR1 KGHSH and CDR2 LQKENI. V gave up 4 bases and J gave up 1 base, with 8 bases separating them. This CDR3 has 13 amino acids. This CDR3 is CASSHDNSYEQYV. The CDR3 DNA is TGTGCCAGCTCACACGACAATTCCTACGAGCAGTACGTC.

J is TRBJ2-7 and V is TRBV6-6; D remains unclear. The germline V gene encodes CDR1 MNHNY and CDR2 SVGAGI (reference sequence). The CDR3 is made up of 14 amino acids. The ends were cut back, 2 bases at V and 2 bases at J, with 10 bases in the middle. CDR3 amino acids: CASSYRQGAYEQYV. CDR3 nucleotide sequence: TGTGCCAGCAGTTACCGGCAAGGTGCCTACGAGCAGTACGTC.

Worth noting for this clone: The junction differs from germline at one of its ends, possibly a read error. The chain is built from TRBV19 and TRBJ1-2; tentative D call: TRBD1 (5 bases). Germline-derived CDR1 and CDR2 are LNHDA and SQIVND (reference sequence). The CDR3 extends over 18 amino acids. For the CDR3, the DNA is TGTGCCAGTAGTCCGATCGGCCGCAGGGAAACGACTAATTATGGCTACACCTTC. Translated, it gives CASSPIGRRETTNYGYTF.

This rearrangement joins TRBV30 to TRBJ1-2, with 7 bases lining up with TRBD1. V dropped 0 bases and J dropped 4; count of bases not matched to a gene: 8. Germline CDR1 reads GTSNPN; CDR2 reads SVGIG (reference sequence). The CDR3 has 15 amino acids. This chain's CDR3 is CAWSVFRGPGYGYTF. CDR3 nucleotide sequence: TGTGCCTGGAGTGTATTTAGGGGGCCGGGCTATGGCTACACCTTC.

The V call is TRBV9, the J call TRBJ2-1, with TRBD1 identical over 7 bases. Trimming at V came to 4 bases and at J to 12 bases, leaving 4 bases not matched to a gene. CDR1 is SGDLS and CDR2 is YYNGEE in the germline V gene. CDR3 length equals 11 residues. Here the CDR3 reads CASSKQGWQFF. CDR3 in DNA: TGTGCCAGCAGCAAACAGGGGTGGCAGTTCTTC.

The V and J genes are TRBV5-1 and TRBJ2-1; 7 bases are a match to TRBD2. The V gene end was trimmed by 0 bases and the J gene end by 5 bases; junction bases not matched to a gene: 2. Germline V CDR1 and CDR2: SGHRS, YFSETQ. The CDR3 loop spans 14 amino acids. CDR3 protein: CASSLASGNNEQFF. CDR3 sequence (DNA): TGCGCCAGCAGCTTGGCTAGCGGAAACAATGAGCAGTTCTTC. The complete variable domain, with remaining parts taken from reference TRBV5-1 and TRBJ2-1, reads KAGVTQTPRYLIKTRGQQVTLSCSPISGHRSVSWYQQTPGQGLQFLFEYFSETQRNKGNFPGRFSGRQFSNSRSEMNVSTLELGDSALYLCASSLASGNNEQFFGPGTRLTVL.

This chain connects TRBV4-2 to TRBJ2-7; TRBD2 aligns across 11 bases. This CDR3 spans 16 amino acids. Germline lookup yields CDR1 LGHNA and CDR2 YNFKEQ. The J segment lost 2 bases and the V segment lost 1 base, leaving 4 bases of the junction unmatched. The CDR3 DNA sequence: TGTGCCAGCAGCCAAGTAGCGGGAGGGACCCCCTACGAGCAGTACTTC. This sequence encodes CASSQVAGGTPYEQYF.

The chain uses TRBV5-1 and TRBJ2-1; D gene uncertain. CDR3 length: 14 amino acids. The V end was cut by 4 bases, the J end by 5 bases, with 13 bases between. Germline V gene lookup returns CDR1 SGHRS and CDR2 YFSETQ. CDR3 in DNA: TGCGCCAGCAGCCCAAGTCCCGGAAACAATGAGCAGTTCTTC. Protein sequence: CASSPSPGNNEQFF.

The rearrangement uses TRBV5-1 and TRBJ1-2, with TRBD1 matching 7 bases. From germline, CDR1 is SGHRS and CDR2 YFSETQ. V trimming: 4 bases; J trimming: 5 bases; junction bases outside the gene matches: 11. The CDR3 is made up of 15 amino acids. In DNA form, the CDR3 reads TGCGCCAGCAGCGGATCCGGGACAGACAATTATGGCTACACCTTC. It is translated as CASSGSGTDNYGYTF.

The chain employs TRBV11-3 and TRBJ2-3; no definite D call. This CDR3 region has 14 residues. V was clipped by 6 bases and J by 0 bases, with 10 bases between them. Germline values: CDR1 SGHNT, CDR2 YENEEA. In DNA, the CDR3 is TGTGCCAGCAGTCCTTCCCTGAGCACAGATACGCAGTATTTT. Translating gives CASSPSLSTDTQYF.

This clone was seen more than once but under ten times. The chain employs TRBV5-1 and TRBJ2-3; D uncertain. The length of the CDR3 is 15 residues. The germline V gene encodes CDR1 SGHRS and CDR2 YFSETQ. The V and J ends lost 4 bases and 6 bases respectively, with 18 bases between them. The CDR3 spells CASSPFGATADTQYF. CDR3 nucleotides: TGCGCCAGCAGCCCTTTCGGCGCCACCGCCGATACGCAGTATTTT.

This chain connects TRBV7-9 to TRBJ2-1; unclear D gene. CDR3 length: 14 residues. CDR1 and CDR2 (germline): SEHNR, FQNEAQ (reference sequence). Trimming took 2 bases from V and 3 from J, leaving 8 bases between them. The CDR3 region has the DNA TGTGCCAGCAGCTTACGGCTACACTACAATGAGCAGTTCTTC. Amino acids: CASSLRLHYNEQFF.

This clone was recorded a few times. One junction end does not reproduce the germline sequence, and a read error may be involved. The chain combines TRBV7-8 with TRBJ2-2, with 8 positions matching TRBD1. The CDR3 has 18 residues. The V gene's germline CDR1 is SGHVS and CDR2 FQNEAQ. The CDR3 region is CASRLAPGGLTNTGELFF. The CDR3 nucleotides read TGTGCCAGCAGATTAGCCCCAGGGGGCCTAACGAACACCGGGGAGCTGTTTTTT. The entire variable domain, with the rest obtained from reference TRBV7-8 and TRBJ2-2, is as follows: GAGVSQSPRYKVAKRGQDVALRCDPISGHVSLFWYQQALGQGPEFLTYFQNEAQLDKSGLPSDRFFAERPEGSVSTLKIQRTQQEDSAVYLCASRLAPGGLTNTGELFFGEGSRLTVL.

The V gene is TRBV2, the J gene TRBJ2-5; 11 nucleotides align to TRBD2. The germline V gene encodes CDR1 SNHLY and CDR2 FYNNEI. The CDR3 spans 18 residues. Unmatched junction bases numbered 11, after V lost 0 bases and J lost 5 bases. The CDR3 nucleotides read TGTGCCAGCAGTGAAGCCTCCAAACTAGCGGGAGATCGGGAGACCCAGTACTTC. As protein: CASSEASKLAGDRETQYF. Using reference TRBV2 and TRBJ2-5 for the parts outside the CDR3, the full variable domain is EPEVTQTPSHQVTQMGQEVILRCVPISNHLYFYWYRQILGQKVEFLVSFYNNEISEKSEIFDDQFSVERPDGSNFTLKIRSTKLEDSAMYFCASSEASKLAGDRETQYFGPGTRLLVL.

This chain uses TRBV7-9 with TRBJ1-2; possibly TRBD1 for D (5 bases). With 7 bases removed from V and 4 bases from J, the gap between germline ends came to 16 bases. This CDR3 contains 14 residues. In germline, CDR1 is SEHNR, CDR2 FQNEAQ (reference sequence). CDR3 amino acids: CASNAGGSSYGYTF. The CDR3 DNA is TGTGCCAGCAATGCCGGGGGGTCCTCCTATGGCTACACCTTC.

The chain employs TRBV14 and TRBJ2-5; a weak D match, TRBD2 (5 bases). CDR3 length: 16 residues. The germline CDR1 and CDR2 sequences are SGHDN and FVKESK. V shed 0 bases and J shed 4 bases, with 15 bases lying between them. The CDR3 nucleotides read TGTGCCAGCAGCCAAGATCGGGGTATCTGGGGAGAGACCCAGTACTTC. This gives the protein CASSQDRGIWGETQYF.

This clone was detected a few times. The V call is TRBV4-1, the J call TRBJ1-1; 9 bases are shared with TRBD1. V lost 2 bases and J lost 5; bases outside the gene matches: 9. CDR3 length equals 16 residues. Germline CDR1 reads MGHRA; CDR2 reads YSYEKL. The CDR3 coding sequence is TGCGCCAGCAGCCAACCGGGACAGGGACGTCGGACTGAAGCTTTCTTT. Its translation: CASSQPGQGRRTEAFF.